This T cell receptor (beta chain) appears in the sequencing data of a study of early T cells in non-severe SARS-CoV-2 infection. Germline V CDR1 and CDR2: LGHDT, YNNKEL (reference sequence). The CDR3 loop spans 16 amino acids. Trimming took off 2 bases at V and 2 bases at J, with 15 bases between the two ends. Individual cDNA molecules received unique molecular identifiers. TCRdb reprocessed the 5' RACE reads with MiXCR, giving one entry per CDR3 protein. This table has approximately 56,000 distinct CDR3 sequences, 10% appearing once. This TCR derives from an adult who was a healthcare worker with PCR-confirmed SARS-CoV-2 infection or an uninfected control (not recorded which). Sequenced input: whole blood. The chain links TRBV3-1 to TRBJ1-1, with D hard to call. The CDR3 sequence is CASSQWKSDSNTEAFF. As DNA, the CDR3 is TGTGCCAGCAGCCAATGGAAATCGGACTCCAACACTGAAGCTTTCTTT.